This record concerns one T cell receptor beta chain sequence. What it binds is unknown. This sample is drawn from a study of T cell repertoires in cytomegalovirus infection. Across the study: Newly reported HLA-C-restricted and thoroughly characterized HLA-B-restricted CMV epitopes were employed. Both a matching HLA type and CMV infection were indicated by public TCR beta signatures. General observations from the study: It was HLA-C-restricted CMV-specific TCR beta clonotypes that dominated the response ex vivo. The cumulative frequency of public TCR beta families identified carriers of CMV plus the relevant HLA.

MiXCR, run by TCRdb on the reads, gives a single entry per CDR3 protein. This table holds about 700,000 distinct CDR3 sequences, 33% found once. The germline V gene encodes CDR1 SGHTA and CDR2 FQGNSA. The V end lost 5 bases, the J end lost 7 bases, and 19 bases lay between the germline ends. The CDR3 contains 15 residues. This sample comprised cultured PBMCs, obtained from culture after CMV antigen stimulation. This chain joins TRBV7-2 and TRBJ2-3; tentatively, D is TRBD2 (5 bases). The origin of this receptor is a human donor in good health (CMV status not recorded). Some clones in this sample may be carry-over from other donors' samples. CDR3 amino acids: CASSEQGGGPNTQYF. The CDR3 nucleotides read TGTGCCAGCAGCGAACAAGGCGGCGGGCCGAATACGCAGTATTTT.